The clone carrying this T cell receptor (beta chain) occurred a few times. What it binds is unknown. The read gets to within 3 residues of the CDR3 end, and the germline J gene fills in the rest. The sample originates from a study of T cell clonality in common variable immunodeficiency. Study-wide results and limits: Common variable immunodeficiency TCR beta sequences reportedly had fewer deletions and N-nucleotide insertions. Patient heterogeneity in the CVID cohort limited correlations between repertoire features and clinical complications.

The method was immunoSEQ multiplex PCR; TCRdb's version includes in-frame clones alone and lacks a portion of them. This sample has about 33,000 clones, each found more than once. Diagnosis required reduced IgG, IgA and/or IgM with specific antibody deficiency. Patients and controls were mostly of Caucasian heritage. Germline trimming cut 0 bases from V and 4 bases from J; bases unmatched to any gene: 8. CDR1 is GTSNPN and CDR2 is SVGIG in the germline V gene (reference sequence). This CDR3 is built from 15 residues. V gene TRBV30 combines with J gene TRBJ1-2, with 7 bases that match TRBD1. The clonotype originates from a human donor with common variable immunodeficiency. Input material: peripheral blood mononuclear cells. The CDR3 bases that were read are TGTGCCTGGAGTGTGGGGACAGATGATTTCTATGGC. It specifies CAWSVGTDDFYG. Given in full, the CDR3 is CAWSVGTDDFYGYTF.